This T cell receptor (beta chain) was documented in a study of cytotoxic CD8 clonotypes in ibrutinib-treated CLL. Study-level information: Across the patients, about a dozen were relapsed/refractory, roughly 14 treatment-naive and under 18 IGHV unmutated. Average yields of 255,043 productive templates and 94,082 productive rearrangements characterized the samples. Partial response occurred in approximately 25 patients and complete response in 2; at median around 70 months, about 14 remained remitted and some 12 progressed.

The ends lost 4 bases at V and 5 bases at J; junction bases unmatched: 7. In germline, CDR1 is MNHNS, CDR2 SASEGT. The CDR3 is 15 amino acids. Sequencing was designed to attain a depth spanning 1 in 200,000 to 1 in 1 million T cells. Method: immunoSEQ multiplex PCR; TCRdb's copy keeps in-frame clones and lacks some. The data contain hundreds of thousands of clones, over 55% of them seen just once; the ten biggest clones take up roughly 6.8%. The sequencing used PBMCs, collected after 36 months of ibrutinib treatment. This chain uses TRBV6-1 with TRBJ2-2; 7 bases fit TRBD2. The clonotype originates from a human donor with chronic lymphocytic leukemia. This CDR3 is CASSGGAAGTGELFF. The CDR3 region has the DNA TGTGCCAGCAGTGGGGGTGCAGCGGGGACCGGGGAGCTGTTTTTT.